This T cell receptor (beta chain) was found in a study of shared clonotypes between healthy human individuals. On the study more broadly: The donor group consisted of two women and three men, aged 18 to 49.

To note about this clone: Its antigen remains unidentified.

Whole-study findings and limits: Among non-shared clonotypes, generation probabilities were lower than among those shared by all four donors. Sharing of clonotypes among donors was expected to vary with sequencing depth.

Profiling relied on immunoSEQ multiplex PCR, and the TCRdb table lists in-frame clones only, not all of them. In the table there are 550,000 to 650,000 clones, about 95% of which are singletons. The ends lost 7 bases at V and 2 bases at J; junction bases unmatched: 19. The CDR3 totals 18 residues. Germline CDR1 reads WNHNN; CDR2 reads SYGVQD (reference sequence). Naive CD8 isolation took CD45RO-negative cells positively selected for CCR7 and excluded terminally differentiated effector memory CD45RA+ cells. The donor cohort consisted entirely of Caucasian adults residing in Nashville, Tennessee. The sample was naive CD8+ T cells sorted from blood. This receptor was obtained from a woman aged 25 to 45 in good health. The rearrangement joins TRBV10-1 to TRBJ2-7; 8 nucleotides line up with TRBD2. CDR3 bases: TGCGCCAGCAAGAGATTAGGCTCAGAAAAACTAGCGGCCTACGAGCAGTACTTC. The encoded protein is CASKRLGSEKLAAYEQYF.